This entry concerns a single TCR beta chain. The protocol was immunoSEQ multiplex PCR, while the TCRdb copy is restricted to in-frame clones and leaves out a portion. Of about 210,000 clones in the sample, roughly 86% were seen once. This specimen belongs to a study of blood T cell repertoires in COVID-19. Germline V gives CDR1 SGDLS, CDR2 YYNGEE. V shed 3 bases and J shed 1 base, with 8 bases lying between them. The CDR3 covers 15 residues. Participants were aged about 18 to 89 years from about two dozen US areas. Cohorts were determined from participant-reported clinical history. The chain is built from TRBV9 and TRBJ2-6; D is possibly TRBD1 (5 bases). The clonotype originates from a man between 18 and 35 years old with acute COVID-19. Sequenced input: PBMCs or T cells enriched from blood (not recorded which). CDR3 DNA sequence: TGTGCCAGCAGCGAACGACAGTCTGGGGCCAACGTCCTGACTTTC. Its protein product is CASSERQSGANVLTF. Complete variable domain (other parts from reference TRBV9 and TRBJ2-6): DSGVTQTPKHLITATGQRVTLRCSPRSGDLSVYWYQQSLDQGLQFLIQYYNGEERAKGNILERFSAQQFPDLHSELNLSSLELGDSALYFCASSERQSGANVLTFGAGSRLTVL.